Detailed here is one T cell receptor (beta chain). The antigen is unknown. The data stem from a study of T cells in Graves' hyperthyroidism and ophthalmopathy. Turning to the study itself: Peripheral blood was drawn at first diagnosis, prior to all treatment.

Patients between 18 and 65 years old had hyperthyroidism, newly diagnosed and lasting under 2 months. The CDR3 regions of TCR beta were amplified from RNA transcripts. Carried out on the TCR CDR3, a first-round RT-PCR used the HTBI primer set. TCRdb re-derived calls from the multiplex PCR reads in MiXCR, one entry per CDR3 protein. The sample includes roughly 710,000 distinct CDR3 sequences, around a third of them seen just once. General study findings and limits: Most thyroid clonotypes that were expanded above 0.001 also turned up in blood. Separating ophthalmopathy from stable hyperthyroidism was achieved by a 13 V-J model.

Trimming stripped 10 bases from V and 1 base from J, with 19 bases between. The CDR3 totals 15 residues. Per the germline V gene, CDR1 is ENHRY and CDR2 is SYGVKD. What was sequenced was blood. The source of this sequence is a woman aged 35 to 49 with Graves' hyperthyroidism. This chain joins TRBV10-3 and TRBJ1-1; D is uncertain. CDR3 DNA sequence: TGTGCCACAAGGAGTTCCAACACAGCGAACACTGAAGCTTTCTTT. Translated: CATRSSNTANTEAFF.